The TCR beta chain described here comes from a study of blood T cell repertoires in COVID-19. Method: immunoSEQ multiplex PCR; TCRdb's copy keeps in-frame clones and lacks some. This table has 80,000 to 90,000 clones, approximately 86% appearing once. This clone was counted a few times. Germline loops: CDR1 MNHNS, CDR2 SASEGT. Trimming pared 2 bases from V and 0 bases from J, leaving 8 bases between. The CDR3 spans 15 residues. This receptor was taken from a man older than 75 with active or convalescent COVID-19. Sequencing input: peripheral blood. This sequence joins TRBV6-1 and TRBJ1-5; D is uncertain. CDR3 loop: CASSEFQNSNQPQHF. The CDR3 bases are TGTGCCAGCAGTGAATTTCAGAATAGCAATCAGCCCCAGCATTTT.